A single sample gave rise to the 28 T cell receptor beta chains below, sequenced in a study of T cells in Graves' hyperthyroidism and ophthalmopathy. What was amplified from RNA transcripts were TCR beta CDR3 regions. When the TCR CDR3 underwent first-round RT-PCR, the HTBI primer set was used. TCRdb passed the multiplex PCR reads through MiXCR, listing each CDR3 protein once. The sample holds over 650,000 distinct CDR3 sequences, about 45% seen once. What was sequenced was peripheral blood or thyroid tissue (not recorded which). The receptors originated from an adult man with Graves' disease, either hyperthyroidism or ophthalmopathy (not recorded which).

This chain's CDR3 is CASSMDPASSYEQYF. As DNA, the CDR3 is TGTGCCAGTAGTATGGATCCCGCGAGCTCCTACGAGCAGTACTTC. The V and J genes are TRBV19 and TRBJ2-7; unclear D gene. The CDR3 loop spans 15 amino acids. V gave up 3 bases and J gave up 0 bases, with 12 bases separating them. Germline CDR1 and CDR2: LNHDA and SQIVND (reference sequence).

The rearrangement joins TRBV19 to TRBJ1-2, with D possibly TRBD1 on 6 matching bases. The CDR3 loop spans 14 amino acids. Trimming pared 2 bases from V and 4 bases from J, leaving 11 bases between. The germline gives CDR1 LNHDA, CDR2 SQIVND (reference sequence). The CDR3 DNA sequence: TGTGCCAGTAGTATACCAGGGGCAGGCTATGGCTACACCTTC. This codes for CASSIPGAGYGYTF.

In the case of this clonotype: This could be a read error, since a much larger clone is one nucleotide away. The genes are TRBV2 and TRBJ1-2, with D possibly matching TRBD1 (5 bases). This CDR3 contains 13 residues. Per germline, CDR1 SNHLY and CDR2 FYNNEI. V was cut by 8 bases and J by 4 bases, with 14 bases left in between. Here the CDR3 DNA reads TGTGCCAGCGGGGGGACGGTTAGCTATGGCTACACCTTC. It is translated as CASGGTVSYGYTF.

The table lists this clonotype with a few counts. The chain carries TRBV5-1 and TRBJ2-7, with 7 bases identical to TRBD1. Germline V gene lookup returns CDR1 SGHRS and CDR2 YFSETQ. The CDR3 extends over 14 amino acids. With 3 bases clipped from V and 5 bases from J, the junction kept 8 bases outside the gene matches. CDR3 sequence (DNA): TGCGCCAGCAGCTCGAAGACAGGGCGGCACGAGCAGTACTTC. It is translated as CASSSKTGRHEQYF.

This sequence joins TRBV11-1 and TRBJ1-2; maybe TRBD1 (5 bases). Germline V gene sequence: CDR1 SGHAT, CDR2 FQDESV (reference sequence). The V gene lost 5 bases and the J gene lost 6 bases, with 16 bases spanning the gap. The CDR3 is 14 residues long. As DNA, the CDR3 is TGTGCCAGCAGCCTCTGGGGCAGGGATGATGGCTACACCTTC. Encoded protein: CASSLWGRDDGYTF.

The V and J genes are TRBV2 and TRBJ1-5, with D possibly being TRBD1 (6 bases). Germline values: CDR1 SNHLY, CDR2 FYNNEI. CDR3 size: 13 residues. V lost 7 bases and J lost 6, with 13 bases in between. The CDR3: CASNRDVSQPQHF. CDR3 in DNA: TGTGCCAGCAACAGGGACGTAAGTCAGCCCCAGCATTTT.

The CDR3 DNA sequence: TGTGCCAGCAGCCTAACGGGGGACTTAAGGGCCGGGGAGCTGTTTTTT. Encoded protein: CASSLTGDLRAGELFF. V gene TRBV6-1 combines with J gene TRBJ2-2; D possibly corresponds to TRBD2 (6 bases). CDR1 and CDR2 (germline): MNHNS, SASEGT. V shed 6 bases and J shed 6 bases, with 20 bases lying between them. CDR3 size: 16 residues.

CDR3 nucleotides: TGTGCCAGCAGTGAGGGGACTCCTGGAAACACCATATATTTT. This sequence encodes CASSEGTPGNTIYF. V is TRBV6-1 and J is TRBJ1-3; D may be TRBD1 (5 bases). The CDR3 is 14 residues long. V lost 3 bases to trimming and J lost 2 bases, with 8 bases between them. Germline CDR1 reads MNHNS; CDR2 reads SASEGT.

This clonotype was seen a handful of times. The chain uses TRBV20-1 and TRBJ2-7; 13 bases agree with TRBD2. From germline, CDR1 is DFQATT and CDR2 SNEGSKA (reference sequence). V trimming: 3 bases; J trimming: 4 bases; junction bases outside the gene matches: 6. This CDR3 comprises 15 residues. CDR3 sequence (DNA): TGCAGTGCTAGCGGCCCGGGACTAGCGGGATACGAGCAGTACTTC. It yields the protein CSASGPGLAGYEQYF.

There are a few counts of this clonotype. This chain joins TRBV7-2 and TRBJ1-5; D remains ambiguous. CDR1 is SGHTA, CDR2 FQGNSA, per germline. V lost 1 base and J lost 5, with 6 bases in between. CDR3 length: 13 amino acids. In DNA, the CDR3 is TGTGCCAGCAGCTTAGGAACATATCAGCCCCAGCATTTT. Amino acid sequence: CASSLGTYQPQHF.

The genes are TRBV7-9 and TRBJ1-5, with D unresolved. The CDR3 is 14 residues long. V lost 3 bases and J 3 bases, leaving 9 bases between the germline ends. Looked up from germline, CDR1 is SEHNR and CDR2 is FQNEAQ (reference sequence). CDR3 residues: CASSLWTVNQPQHF. The DNA for the CDR3 is TGTGCCAGCAGCTTGTGGACGGTCAATCAGCCCCAGCATTTT.

The rearrangement uses TRBV6-5 and TRBJ2-7; D perhaps matches TRBD2 (5 bases). V lost 5 bases and J lost 0, with 14 bases in between. This CDR3 region has 15 residues. CDR1 is MNHEY, CDR2 SVGAGI, per germline. The CDR3 DNA sequence: TGTGCCAGCAGTGAAGTCGGGAAAAGCTCCTACGAGCAGTACTTC. Amino acid sequence: CASSEVGKSSYEQYF.

The J gene is TRBJ1-2, the V gene TRBV19; the D gene is possibly TRBD1 (6 bases). Trimming left V 7 bases short and J 6 bases short, with 27 bases between. CDR1 and CDR2 (germline): LNHDA, SQIVND (reference sequence). The CDR3 runs 17 residues. CDR3: CASNSRRGAALQDGYTF. The CDR3 nucleotides read TGTGCCAGTAATTCCCGAAGGGGGGCGGCGTTGCAAGATGGCTACACCTTC.

This clonotype has just a few counts. V usage is TRBV20-1 and J usage is TRBJ2-7, with D possibly TRBD1 on 6 matching bases. This CDR3 has 14 residues. The V end was cut by 4 bases, the J end by 0 bases, with 13 bases between. The germline V gene encodes CDR1 DFQATT and CDR2 SNEGSKA (reference sequence). The CDR3 region is CSATDSQSSYEQYF. The CDR3 region has the DNA TGCAGTGCTACGGACAGTCAAAGCTCCTACGAGCAGTACTTC.

The CDR3: CSVKGQGAGDQPQHF. CDR3 DNA sequence: TGCAGCGTTAAAGGACAGGGGGCGGGGGATCAGCCCCAGCATTTT. The chain employs TRBV29-1 and TRBJ1-5, with 11 positions matching TRBD1. Germline lookup yields CDR1 SQVTM and CDR2 ANQGSEA. Trimming at V came to 5 bases and at J to 5 bases, leaving 8 bases not matched to a gene. The CDR3 has 15 amino acids.

This chain connects TRBV7-8 to TRBJ1-1; no clear D gene. The CDR3 runs 15 residues. Per germline, CDR1 SGHVS and CDR2 FQNEAQ. V gave up 6 bases and J gave up 10 bases, with 24 bases separating them. The CDR3 nucleotides read TGTGCCAGCAGACCCGCCGGGCAGTCGGGTGCGGGAGCTTTCTTT. Its translation is CASRPAGQSGAGAFF.

This clonotype was counted a few times. The chain has TRBV7-8 and TRBJ2-7, with D perhaps TRBD1 (6 bases). Trimming left V 4 bases short and J 2 bases short, with 15 bases between. The CDR3 length is 15 residues. In germline, CDR1 is SGHVS, CDR2 FQNEAQ. The CDR3 sequence is CASSSNRVQTYEQYF. The CDR3 coding sequence is TGTGCCAGCAGCTCGAACAGGGTGCAGACCTACGAGCAGTACTTC.

The rearrangement uses TRBV29-1 and TRBJ1-1; 7 nucleotides match TRBD1. CDR3 size: 12 residues. The germline CDR1 and CDR2 sequences are SQVTM and ANQGSEA. This CDR3 is CTLGTANTEAFF. The CDR3 DNA follows: TGCACCTTAGGGACAGCCAACACTGAAGCTTTCTTT.

This clonotype has at least ten counts. The V and J genes are TRBV7-2 and TRBJ2-7, with unresolved D. The V gene's germline CDR1 is SGHTA and CDR2 FQGNSA. The CDR3 extends over 12 amino acids. The germline V and J ends were trimmed by 1 base and 4 bases, with 5 bases remaining between them. CDR3 bases: TGTGCCAGCAGCTTAGGAGATTACGAGCAGTACTTC. Protein: CASSLGDYEQYF.

This rearrangement joins TRBV7-9 to TRBJ2-5; D could derive from TRBD1 or TRBD2 (6 bases each). CDR1 is SEHNR and CDR2 is FQNEAQ in the germline V gene (reference sequence). CDR3 length: 17 residues. Trimming pared 5 bases from V and 9 bases from J, leaving 28 bases between. For the CDR3, the DNA is TGTGCCAGCAGCCAATATCCGGAGGGGGTCAGCAATCAGCCCCAGTACTTC. It codes for CASSQYPEGVSNQPQYF.

The chain couples TRBV19 to TRBJ2-7, with D maybe TRBD2 (6 bases). V was shortened by 5 bases and J by 1 base, with 12 bases between the two germline ends. The CDR3 has 14 residues. From germline, CDR1 is LNHDA and CDR2 SQIVND (reference sequence). In DNA, the CDR3 is TGTGCCAGTAGTGAGGGACTGCTATCCTACGAGCAGTACTTC. Translating it yields CASSEGLLSYEQYF.

This clonotype was counted a few times. The chain is built from TRBV6-5 and TRBJ1-4; D unclear. The germline V gene has CDR1 MNHEY and CDR2 SVGAGI. The V and J ends lost 5 bases and 0 bases respectively, with 10 bases between them. The CDR3 loop spans 15 amino acids. The chain's CDR3 is CASSEEIATNEKLFF. The DNA of the CDR3 is TGTGCCAGCAGTGAAGAGATTGCAACTAATGAAAAACTGTTTTTT.

This clonotype was observed at least ten times. The chain combines TRBV10-2 with TRBJ2-7; D remains ambiguous. V gave up 0 bases and J gave up 2 bases, with 11 bases separating them. The CDR3 totals 15 residues. Germline values: CDR1 WSHSY, CDR2 SAAADI. In DNA form, the CDR3 reads TGCGCCAGCAGTGAGTCGTGGCAGGCGGCCTACGAGCAGTACTTC. Residues: CASSESWQAAYEQYF.

In DNA form, the CDR3 reads TGTGCCAGCAGTTCCGGAGAACAGGGATATGAAAAACTGTTTTTT. Its protein is CASSSGEQGYEKLFF. The chain recombines TRBV25-1 with TRBJ1-4, with a possible D match to TRBD1 (6 bases). Germline CDR1 reads MGHDK; CDR2 reads SYGVNS. V was shortened by 5 bases and J by 6 bases, with 16 bases between the two germline ends. This CDR3 has 15 amino acids.

This clonotype was detected many times. J is TRBJ1-3 and V is TRBV7-9; D unclear. This CDR3 is 15 amino acids long. Looked up from germline, CDR1 is SEHNR and CDR2 is FQNEAQ (reference sequence). The V and J ends lost 3 bases and 0 bases respectively, with 9 bases between them. The CDR3 region is CASSLGSISGNTIYF. CDR3 bases: TGTGCCAGCAGCTTGGGCAGTATCTCTGGAAACACCATATATTTT.

J is TRBJ2-7 and V is TRBV20-1; D is undetermined. This CDR3 has 15 amino acids. Germline CDR1 and CDR2: DFQATT and SNEGSKA (reference sequence). V was pared by 0 bases and J by 2 bases, with 14 bases between. The CDR3 is CSARDPGSLTYEQYF. The CDR3, as DNA: TGCAGTGCTAGAGACCCGGGCTCCTTAACCTACGAGCAGTACTTC.

V is TRBV9 and J is TRBJ2-5, with D maybe TRBD2 (6 bases). CDR3 length equals 15 residues. Trimming cost V 3 bases and J 1 base, with 13 bases left between them. Germline V gives CDR1 SGDLS, CDR2 YYNGEE. For the CDR3, the DNA is TGTGCCAGCAGCGATGGGGGGAGCCTCCAAGAGACCCAGTACTTC. Protein sequence: CASSDGGSLQETQYF.

This clonotype showed up just a few times. The V gene is TRBV5-1, the J gene TRBJ1-4; 10 bases align to TRBD1. CDR1 is SGHRS and CDR2 is YFSETQ in the germline V gene. The length of the CDR3 is 16 residues. Trimming removed 0 bases from V and 8 bases from J; junction bases left unmatched: 7. The CDR3 loop reads CASSLGPGQGEEKLFF. For the CDR3, the DNA is TGCGCCAGCAGCTTGGGACCTGGACAGGGGGAGGAAAAACTGTTTTTT.